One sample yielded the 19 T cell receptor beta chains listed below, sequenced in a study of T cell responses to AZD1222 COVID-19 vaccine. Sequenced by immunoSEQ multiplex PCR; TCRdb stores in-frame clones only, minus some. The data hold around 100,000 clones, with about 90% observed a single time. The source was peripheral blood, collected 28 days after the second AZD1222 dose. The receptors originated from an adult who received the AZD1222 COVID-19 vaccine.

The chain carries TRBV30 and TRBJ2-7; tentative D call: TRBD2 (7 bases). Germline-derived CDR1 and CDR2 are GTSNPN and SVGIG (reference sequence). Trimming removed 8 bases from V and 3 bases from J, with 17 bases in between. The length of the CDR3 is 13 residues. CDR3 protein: CARTEGDYYEQYF. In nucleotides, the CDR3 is TGTGCCCGAACGGAGGGGGACTACTACGAGCAGTACTTC.

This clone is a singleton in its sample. CDR3 amino acids: CASSQPGTANEKLFF. The CDR3, as DNA: TGTGCCAGCAGCCAACCCGGGACAGCTAATGAAAAACTGTTTTTT. J is TRBJ1-4 and V is TRBV3-1 (or the pseudogene TRBV3-2); TRBD1 matches at 7 bases. CDR3 length: 15 amino acids. Germline CDR1 LGHDT, CDR2 YNNKEL (reference sequence). The V and J ends lost 2 bases and 3 bases, in that order; junction bases with no gene match: 3.

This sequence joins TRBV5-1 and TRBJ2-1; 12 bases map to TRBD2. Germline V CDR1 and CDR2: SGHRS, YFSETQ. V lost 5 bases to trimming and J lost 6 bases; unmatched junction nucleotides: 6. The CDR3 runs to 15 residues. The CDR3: CASRSGLAGLNEQFF. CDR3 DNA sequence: TGCGCCAGCAGGTCAGGACTAGCGGGACTCAATGAGCAGTTCTTC.

The CDR3 region has the DNA TGTGCCAGTAGTATAGGACTGATTAATGAAAAACTGTTTTTT. Translated: CASSIGLINEKLFF. This rearrangement joins TRBV19 to TRBJ1-4; D remains unclear. The germline V gene has CDR1 LNHDA and CDR2 SQIVND (reference sequence). There are 14 residues in the CDR3. The germline V and J ends were trimmed by 1 base and 4 bases, with 7 bases remaining between them.

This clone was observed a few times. This CDR3 reads CASSTRQEPRMEQYF. CDR3 nucleotide sequence: TGTGCCAGCAGCACTAGACAGGAACCAAGGATGGAGCAGTACTTC. This chain uses TRBV5-4 with TRBJ2-7; TRBD1 might be the D (6 bases). The CDR3 has 15 residues. V shed 4 bases and J shed 7 bases, with 21 bases lying between them. Germline CDR1 reads SGHNT; CDR2 reads YYREEE (reference sequence).

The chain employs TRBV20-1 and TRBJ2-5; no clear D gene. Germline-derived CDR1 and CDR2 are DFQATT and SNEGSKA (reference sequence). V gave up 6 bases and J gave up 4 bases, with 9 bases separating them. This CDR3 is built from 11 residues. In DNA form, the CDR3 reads TGCAGTGCCAGGTTGGGAGAGACCCAGTACTTC. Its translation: CSARLGETQYF.

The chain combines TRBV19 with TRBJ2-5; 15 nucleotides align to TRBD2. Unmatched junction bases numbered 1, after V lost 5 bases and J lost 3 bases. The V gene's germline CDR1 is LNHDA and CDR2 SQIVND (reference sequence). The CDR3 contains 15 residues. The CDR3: CASSRTSGREETQYF. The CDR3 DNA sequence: TGTGCCAGTAGTCGGACTAGCGGGAGGGAAGAGACCCAGTACTTC.

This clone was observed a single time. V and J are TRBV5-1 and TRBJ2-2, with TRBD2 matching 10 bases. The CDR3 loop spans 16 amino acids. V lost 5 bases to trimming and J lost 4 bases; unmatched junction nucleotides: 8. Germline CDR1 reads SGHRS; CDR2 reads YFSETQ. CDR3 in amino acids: CASRRLAGESTGELFF. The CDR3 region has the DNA TGCGCCAGCAGAAGGCTAGCGGGGGAATCCACCGGGGAGCTGTTTTTT.

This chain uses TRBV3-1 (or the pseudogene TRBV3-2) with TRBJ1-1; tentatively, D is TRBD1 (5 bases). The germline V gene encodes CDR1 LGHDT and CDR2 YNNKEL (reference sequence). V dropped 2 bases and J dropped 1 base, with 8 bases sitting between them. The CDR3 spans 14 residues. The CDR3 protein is CASSQLGGNTEAFF. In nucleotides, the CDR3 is TGTGCCAGCAGCCAACTCGGGGGGAACACTGAAGCTTTCTTT.

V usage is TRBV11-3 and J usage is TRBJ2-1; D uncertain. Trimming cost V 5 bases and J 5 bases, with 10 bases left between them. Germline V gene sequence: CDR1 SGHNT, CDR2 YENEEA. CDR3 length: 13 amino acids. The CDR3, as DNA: TGTGCCAGCAGCCTAAGGGTTGACAATGAGCAGTTCTTC. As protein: CASSLRVDNEQFF.

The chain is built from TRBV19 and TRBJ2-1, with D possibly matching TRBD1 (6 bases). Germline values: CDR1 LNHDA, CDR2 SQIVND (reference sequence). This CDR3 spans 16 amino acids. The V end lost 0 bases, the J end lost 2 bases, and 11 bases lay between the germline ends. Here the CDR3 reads CASSIEATGTYNEQFF. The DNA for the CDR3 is TGTGCCAGTAGTATAGAAGCGACAGGAACCTACAATGAGCAGTTCTTC. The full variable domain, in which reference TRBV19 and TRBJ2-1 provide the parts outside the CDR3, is DGGITQSPKYLFRKEGQNVTLSCEQNLNHDAMYWYRQDPGQGLRLIYYSQIVNDFQKGDIAEGYSVSREKKESFPLTVTSAQKNPTAFYLCASSIEATGTYNEQFFGPGTRLTVL.

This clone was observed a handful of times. CDR3 residues: CASEQQGSQPQHF. The CDR3, as DNA: TGTGCCAGCGAACAACAGGGTAGTCAGCCCCAGCATTTT. This rearrangement joins TRBV2 to TRBJ1-5; TRBD1 might be the D (6 bases). The germline V gene has CDR1 SNHLY and CDR2 FYNNEI. The CDR3 is 13 residues long. Trimming left V 8 bases short and J 6 bases short, with 14 bases between.

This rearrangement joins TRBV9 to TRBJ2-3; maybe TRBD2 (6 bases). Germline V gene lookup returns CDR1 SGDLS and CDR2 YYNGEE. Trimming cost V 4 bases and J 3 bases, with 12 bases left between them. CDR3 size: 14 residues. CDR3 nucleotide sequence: TGTGCCAGCAGCCCCGGAGGGAGGACAGATACGCAGTATTTT. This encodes CASSPGGRTDTQYF. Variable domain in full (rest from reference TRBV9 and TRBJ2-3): DSGVTQTPKHLITATGQRVTLRCSPRSGDLSVYWYQQSLDQGLQFLIQYYNGEERAKGNILERFSAQQFPDLHSELNLSSLELGDSALYFCASSPGGRTDTQYFGPGTRLTVL.

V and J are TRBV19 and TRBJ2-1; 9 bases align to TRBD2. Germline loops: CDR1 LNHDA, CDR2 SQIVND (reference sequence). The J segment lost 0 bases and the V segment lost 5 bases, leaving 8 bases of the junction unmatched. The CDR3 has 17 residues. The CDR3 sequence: CASSRAGGPSSYNEQFF. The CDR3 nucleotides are TGTGCCAGTAGTCGGGCGGGAGGGCCTTCCTCCTACAATGAGCAGTTCTTC.

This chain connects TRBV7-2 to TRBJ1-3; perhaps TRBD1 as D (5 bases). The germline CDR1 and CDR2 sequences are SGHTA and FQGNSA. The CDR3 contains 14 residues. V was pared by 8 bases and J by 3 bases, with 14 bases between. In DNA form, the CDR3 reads TGTGCCAGCGGCGGGGGGACTAATGGAAACACCATATATTTT. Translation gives CASGGGTNGNTIYF.

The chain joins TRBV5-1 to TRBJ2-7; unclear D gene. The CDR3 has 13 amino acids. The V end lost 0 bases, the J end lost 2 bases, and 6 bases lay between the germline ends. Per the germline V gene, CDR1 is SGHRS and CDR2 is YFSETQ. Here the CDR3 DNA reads TGCGCCAGCAGCTTGGCCAGTACCTACGAGCAGTACTTC. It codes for CASSLASTYEQYF.

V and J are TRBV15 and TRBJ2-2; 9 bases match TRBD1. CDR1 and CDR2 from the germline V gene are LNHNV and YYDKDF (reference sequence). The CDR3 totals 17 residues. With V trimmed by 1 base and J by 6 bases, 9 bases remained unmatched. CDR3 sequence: CATSRARDRVRPGELFF. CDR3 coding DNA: TGTGCCACCAGCAGAGCTCGGGACAGGGTGCGGCCCGGGGAGCTGTTTTTT.

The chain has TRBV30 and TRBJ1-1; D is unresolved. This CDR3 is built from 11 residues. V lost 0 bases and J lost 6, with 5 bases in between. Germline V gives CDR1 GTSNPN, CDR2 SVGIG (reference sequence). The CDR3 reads CAWSVGAEAFF. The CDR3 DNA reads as TGTGCCTGGAGTGTCGGCGCTGAAGCTTTCTTT.

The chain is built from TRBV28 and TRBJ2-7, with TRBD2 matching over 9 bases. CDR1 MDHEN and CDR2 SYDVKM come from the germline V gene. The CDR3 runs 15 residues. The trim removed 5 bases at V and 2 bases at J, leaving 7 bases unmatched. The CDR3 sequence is CASSPPRLAAYEQYF. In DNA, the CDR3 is TGTGCCAGCAGTCCCCCCCGACTAGCGGCCTACGAGCAGTACTTC. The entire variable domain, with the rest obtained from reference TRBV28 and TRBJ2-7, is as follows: DVKVTQSSRYLVKRTGEKVFLECVQDMDHENMFWYRQDPGLGLRLIYFSYDVKMKEKGDIPEGYSVSREKKERFSLILESASTNQTSMYLCASSPPRLAAYEQYFGPGTRLTVT.